The 24 T cell receptor beta chains listed next were all sequenced from one sample in a study of blood T cell repertoires in COVID-19. Clones were sequenced by immunoSEQ multiplex PCR, and TCRdb holds only the in-frame ones, with some missing. The sample lists 140,000 or so clones; 85% were seen once. Sequencing used PBMCs or T cells enriched from blood (not recorded which). The receptors originated from a woman aged 40 to 50 who had recovered from COVID-19.

V gene TRBV2 combines with J gene TRBJ2-2; D is unresolved. CDR1 and CDR2 (germline): SNHLY, FYNNEI. V shed 2 bases and J shed 5 bases, with 15 bases lying between them. The CDR3 is 16 residues long. Here the CDR3 DNA reads TGTGCCAGCAGTGAATTTCTGCCTACCTTAACCGGGGAGCTGTTTTTT. The encoded protein is CASSEFLPTLTGELFF.

This chain connects TRBV5-6 to TRBJ1-2; 8 positions agree with TRBD1. CDR1 and CDR2 from the germline V gene are SGHDT and YYEEEE. After removal of 1 base from V and 7 bases from J, the junction contained 12 bases not matched to a gene. The CDR3 loop spans 16 amino acids. CDR3 in amino acids: CASSLRFGQGAGGYTF. In DNA form, the CDR3 reads TGTGCCAGCAGCTTGAGATTTGGGCAGGGGGCCGGTGGCTACACCTTC.

This rearrangement joins TRBV9 to TRBJ2-3; 10 bases fit TRBD2. Germline CDR1 and CDR2: SGDLS and YYNGEE. V was clipped by 0 bases and J by 2 bases; unmatched bases: 3. This CDR3 contains 16 residues. The chain's CDR3 is CASSVDSGRTTDTQYF. The CDR3 region has the DNA TGTGCCAGCAGCGTAGATAGCGGGAGGACCACAGATACGCAGTATTTT.

V usage is TRBV3-1 (or the pseudogene TRBV3-2) and J usage is TRBJ2-1; D may be TRBD1 (5 bases). The V end lost 0 bases, the J end lost 10 bases, and 13 bases lay between the germline ends. CDR3 size: 14 residues. Germline CDR1 and CDR2: LGHDT and YNNKEL (reference sequence). CDR3 bases: TGTGCCAGCAGCCAAGATCAGGCCCACAGGGAGCAGTTCTTC. Encoded protein: CASSQDQAHREQFF.

The genes are TRBV29-1 and TRBJ1-2; 7 bases are shared with TRBD1. V was clipped by 4 bases and J by 6 bases; unmatched bases: 8. Germline V gene data show CDR1 as SQVTM and CDR2 as ANQGSEA. The length of the CDR3 is 13 residues. The DNA of the CDR3 is TGCAGCGTTGCCCGACAGGGTGGGAATGGCTACACCTTC. Protein product: CSVARQGGNGYTF. The full variable domain, its missing parts supplied by reference TRBV29-1 and TRBJ1-2, is SAVISQKPSRDICQRGTSLTIQCQVDSQVTMMFWYRQQPGQSLTLIATANQGSEATYESGFVIDKFPISRPNLTFSTLTVSNMSPEDSSIYLCSVARQGGNGYTFGSGTRLTVV.

This chain connects TRBV7-9 to TRBJ2-1; 7 bases align to TRBD2. The germline gives CDR1 SEHNR, CDR2 FQNEAQ (reference sequence). Trimming took 11 bases from V and 1 from J; bases not matched to a gene: 8. The CDR3 is 14 residues long. CDR3: CAGEPGLSYNEQFF. The CDR3 DNA sequence: TGTGCCGGGGAACCGGGACTATCCTACAATGAGCAGTTCTTC. Together with reference TRBV7-9 and TRBJ2-1, the CDR3 gives the full variable domain: DTGVSQNPRHKITKRGQNVTFRCDPISEHNRLYWYRQTLGQGPEFLTYFQNEAQLEKSRLLSDRFSAERPKGSFSTLEIQRTEQGDSAMYLCAGEPGLSYNEQFFGPGTRLTVL.

The rearrangement links TRBV12-3 or TRBV12-4 to TRBJ1-6, with a possible D match to TRBD1 (5 bases). The V and J ends lost 6 bases and 9 bases respectively, with 12 bases between them. The CDR3 contains 13 residues. The CDR3 sequence: CASSPPGGSPLHF. In nucleotides, the CDR3 is TGTGCCAGCAGCCCACCGGGGGGTTCACCCCTCCACTTT.

V usage is TRBV3-1 (or the pseudogene TRBV3-2) and J usage is TRBJ1-2; D may be TRBD1 (6 bases). Germline CDR1 and CDR2: LGHDT and YNNKEL (reference sequence). Trimming took off 4 bases at V and 4 bases at J, with 10 bases between the two ends. CDR3 length: 13 residues. CDR3 DNA sequence: TGTGCCAGCAGCCTGGACAGCGCCTATGGCTACACCTTC. Amino acid sequence: CASSLDSAYGYTF.

The chain combines TRBV6-5 with TRBJ1-2; D possibly corresponds to TRBD1 (6 bases). V lost 6 bases and J 3 bases, leaving 14 bases between the germline ends. This CDR3 has 14 residues. From germline, CDR1 is MNHEY and CDR2 SVGAGI. CDR3 sequence reads: CASRSSTGYYGYTF. The CDR3 bases are TGTGCCAGCAGGTCCTCTACAGGGTACTATGGCTACACCTTC.

The genes are TRBV19 and TRBJ2-3, with D maybe TRBD2 (5 bases). The V gene's germline CDR1 is LNHDA and CDR2 SQIVND (reference sequence). Trimming pared 3 bases from V and 0 bases from J, leaving 16 bases between. This CDR3 region has 17 residues. The CDR3 loop reads CASSILNPGLSTDTQYF. In nucleotides, the CDR3 is TGTGCCAGTAGTATTCTCAACCCTGGACTCAGCACAGATACGCAGTATTTT.

The rearrangement links TRBV18 to TRBJ1-2; a possible D gene is TRBD1 (6 bases). This CDR3 spans 13 amino acids. Between the trimmed V and J ends, which lost 1 base and 6 bases, there was a span of 9 bases. Germline CDR1 and CDR2: KGHSH and LQKENI. Here the CDR3 DNA reads TGTGCCAGCTCACCACTACAGGGTAATGGCTACACCTTC. Translation gives CASSPLQGNGYTF.

This sequence joins TRBV11-1 and TRBJ2-4, with a possible D match to TRBD2 (5 bases). V was shortened by 1 base and J by 1 base, with 11 bases between the two germline ends. The CDR3 sequence is 16 residues long. Germline assignment: CDR1 SGHAT and CDR2 FQDESV (reference sequence). The CDR3 bases are TGTGCCAGCAGCTTAGGTTCGAGGGTGGCCAAAAACATTCAGTACTTC. It encodes CASSLGSRVAKNIQYF.

J is TRBJ2-7 and V is TRBV4-2; the D gene is possibly TRBD1 (6 bases). V was shortened by 0 bases and J by 6 bases, with 15 bases between the two germline ends. The CDR3 extends over 15 amino acids. The germline V gene encodes CDR1 LGHNA and CDR2 YNFKEQ. CDR3 bases: TGTGCCAGCAGCCAAGAAACAAAACAGGGAAGCGAGCAGTACTTC. It translates to CASSQETKQGSEQYF.

This clone was recorded once. CDR3 sequence reads: CATSRERGGTDTQYF. In nucleotides, the CDR3 is TGTGCCACCAGCAGAGAGCGGGGGGGCACAGATACGCAGTATTTT. The chain is built from TRBV15 and TRBJ2-3, with TRBD2 matching over 8 bases. This CDR3 is 15 amino acids long. In germline, CDR1 is LNHNV, CDR2 YYDKDF (reference sequence). Losses at the gene ends were 0 bases for V and 1 base for J; bases not matched to a gene: 0.

The chain carries TRBV27 and TRBJ2-7; the D gene is possibly TRBD2 (7 bases). The CDR3 runs 16 residues. Germline CDR1 is MNHEY and CDR2 is SMNVEV (reference sequence). Trimming stripped 6 bases from V and 0 bases from J, with 18 bases between. DNA for the CDR3: TGTGCCAGCAGACCCAGGTCGGGGGGCATCTCCTACGAGCAGTACTTC. Protein product: CASRPRSGGISYEQYF.

In this sample, this clone turned up once. The J gene is TRBJ2-1, the V gene TRBV11-3, with TRBD1 identical over 7 bases. Germline loops: CDR1 SGHNT, CDR2 YENEEA. The CDR3 length is 14 residues. The junction had 8 bases not matched to a gene; V was cut back by 1 base and J by 11 bases. The CDR3: CASSLGQGHGQQFF. For the CDR3, the DNA is TGTGCCAGCAGCTTAGGACAGGGACACGGGCAGCAGTTCTTC.

The chain links TRBV7-8 to TRBJ2-1; 14 nucleotides match TRBD2. V shed 5 bases and J 9 bases; nucleotides not matched to a gene: 15. Germline CDR1 reads SGHVS; CDR2 reads FQNEAQ. This CDR3 is 18 amino acids long. The DNA of the CDR3 is TGTGCCAGCAGCCCCCCCCGGAGACTAGCGGGGGGGCGGGGTGAGCAGTTCTTC. Protein: CASSPPRRLAGGRGEQFF.

The V call is TRBV3-1 (or the pseudogene TRBV3-2), the J call TRBJ1-5, with a possible D match to TRBD1 (5 bases). Germline CDR1 reads LGHDT; CDR2 reads YNNKEL (reference sequence). There are 15 residues in the CDR3. Trimming took 0 bases from V and 4 from J, leaving 10 bases between them. CDR3 DNA: TGTGCCAGCAGCCAAGATACGGGGGGAAATCAGCCCCAGCATTTT. Protein sequence: CASSQDTGGNQPQHF.

This clone is a singleton in its sample. The V gene is TRBV11-3, the J gene TRBJ2-3; TRBD2 agrees at 10 bases. The CDR3 spans 18 residues. The V gene end was trimmed by 5 bases and the J gene end by 0 bases; junction bases not matched to a gene: 11. The germline V gene has CDR1 SGHNT and CDR2 YENEEA. CDR3 nucleotide sequence: TGTGCCAGCAGCCTCTCTAGCGGGAGCACTACTAGCACAGATACGCAGTATTTT. It codes for CASSLSSGSTTSTDTQYF.

The rearrangement uses TRBV30 and TRBJ1-4, with 8 bases identical to TRBD1. The trim removed 1 base at V and 4 bases at J, leaving 2 bases unmatched. There are 14 residues in the CDR3. CDR1 and CDR2 from the germline V gene are GTSNPN and SVGIG (reference sequence). CDR3 coding DNA: TGTGCCTGGAGTGAGGGACAGGTTAATGAAAAACTGTTTTTT. Protein sequence: CAWSEGQVNEKLFF.

The chain recombines TRBV9 with TRBJ2-2; 7 bases align to TRBD2. The CDR3 is made up of 18 amino acids. V lost 4 bases to trimming and J lost 0 bases; unmatched junction nucleotides: 12. Looked up from germline, CDR1 is SGDLS and CDR2 is YYNGEE. The CDR3: CASSLSGAPNSNTGELFF. CDR3 coding DNA: TGTGCCAGCAGCCTCAGCGGGGCCCCAAACTCGAACACCGGGGAGCTGTTTTTT.

This chain uses TRBV27 with TRBJ2-1; 10 bases fit TRBD2. Germline CDR1 MNHEY, CDR2 SMNVEV (reference sequence). The length of the CDR3 is 15 residues. J was trimmed by 4 bases and V by 6 bases; bases with no gene match: 6. This CDR3 is CASSFSGGDYNEQFF. CDR3 nucleotide sequence: TGTGCCAGCAGCTTCAGCGGGGGGGATTACAATGAGCAGTTCTTC.

V and J are TRBV27 and TRBJ1-2; D gene ambiguous. Germline CDR1 MNHEY, CDR2 SMNVEV (reference sequence). V was clipped by 5 bases and J by 1 base, with 8 bases between them. CDR3 length: 13 amino acids. The DNA for the CDR3 is TGTGCCAGCAGTCCCGGCGGTAACTATGGCTACACCTTC. The encoded protein is CASSPGGNYGYTF.

The chain recombines TRBV11-2 with TRBJ2-1, with 7 bases fitting TRBD2. There are 18 residues in the CDR3. V shed 5 bases and J 3 bases; nucleotides not matched to a gene: 16. The germline CDR1 and CDR2 sequences are SGHAT and FQNNGV. The CDR3 DNA is TGTGCCAGCAGCCCCCTGGGGGGGTCGCGGGCCGGCTACAATGAGCAGTTCTTC. Protein: CASSPLGGSRAGYNEQFF.